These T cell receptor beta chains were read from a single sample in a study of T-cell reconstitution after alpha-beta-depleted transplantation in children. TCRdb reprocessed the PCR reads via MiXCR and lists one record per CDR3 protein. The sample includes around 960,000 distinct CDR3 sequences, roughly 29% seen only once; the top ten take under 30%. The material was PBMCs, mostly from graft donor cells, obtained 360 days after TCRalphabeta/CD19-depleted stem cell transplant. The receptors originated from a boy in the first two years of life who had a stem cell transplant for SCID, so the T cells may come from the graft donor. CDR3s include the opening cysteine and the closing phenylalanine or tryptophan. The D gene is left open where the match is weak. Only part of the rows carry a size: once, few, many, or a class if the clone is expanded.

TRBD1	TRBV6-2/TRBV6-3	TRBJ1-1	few	TGTGCCAGCAGTTCATCGACAGGGTCCACTGAAGCTTTCTTT	CASSSSTGSTEAFF
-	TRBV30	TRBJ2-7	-	TGTGCCTGGAGTGACGGGACCACCAACCAGTACTTC	CAWSDGTTNQYF
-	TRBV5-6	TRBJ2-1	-	TGTGCCAGCAGCTCGGACGGTGGCAATGAGCAGTTCTTC	CASSSDGGNEQFF
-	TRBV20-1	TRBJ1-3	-	TGCAGTGCTCTCAATGGAAACACCATATGTTTT	CSALNGNTICF
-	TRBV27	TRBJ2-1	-	TGTGCCAGCAGCTCCCCGGGGGCCCGGTACAATGAGCAGTTCTTC	CASSSPGARYNEQFF
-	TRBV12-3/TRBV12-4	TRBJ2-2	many	TGCGCCAGCAGCCCTGGTCGCGCCGGGGAGCTGTTTTTT	CASSPGRAGELFF
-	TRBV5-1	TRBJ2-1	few	TGCGCCAGCAGCGCTCCGGGACAATCTTACAATGAGCAGTTCTTC	CASSAPGQSYNEQFF
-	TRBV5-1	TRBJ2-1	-	TGCGCCAGCAGCTTGGAAGTAGGCGGGGAGCAGTTCTTC	CASSLEVGGEQFF
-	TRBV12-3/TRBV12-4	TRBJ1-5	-	TGTGCCAGCAGTTTAGCCCCGGGGCCCCAGCATTTT	CASSLAPGPQHF
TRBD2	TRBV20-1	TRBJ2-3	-	TGCAGTGCGCAAACTAGCGGGGACTCAGATACGCAGTATTTT	CSAQTSGDSDTQYF
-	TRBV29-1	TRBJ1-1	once	TGCAGCGCAGAGGGGACCACTGAAGCTTTCTTT	CSAEGTTEAFF
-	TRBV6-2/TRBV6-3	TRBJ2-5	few	TGTGCCAGCAGAGGGACCGCGGAAGAGACCCAGTACTTC	CASRGTAEETQYF
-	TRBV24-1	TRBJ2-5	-	TGTGCCACCAGTGGTGACGGTCCGGGACTCCTGCAAGAGACCCAGTACTTC	CATSGDGPGLLQETQYF
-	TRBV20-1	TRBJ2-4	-	TGCAGTGCTGATACAGGGCTAGCCAAAAACATTCAGTACTTC	CSADTGLAKNIQYF
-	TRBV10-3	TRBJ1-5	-	TGTGCCATCAGTGAAGTACAGGGCATTCAGCCCCAGCATTTT	CAISEVQGIQPQHF
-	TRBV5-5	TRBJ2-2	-	TGTGCCAGCAGCTGGGGGACCCCCGGGGAGCTGTTTTTT	CASSWGTPGELFF
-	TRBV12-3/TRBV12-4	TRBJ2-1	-	TGTGCCAGCAGTTTAGCGCTAATGAGCAGGGTGGTTTTCAATGAGCAGTTCTTC	CASSLALMSRVVFNEQFF
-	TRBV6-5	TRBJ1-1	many	TGTGCCAGCAGTTACGGGGCAGGGAACACTGAAGCTTTCTTT	CASSYGAGNTEAFF
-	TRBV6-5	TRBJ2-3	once	TGTGCCAGCAGTTACTCGGGCGGGGCTACCACACATACGCAGTATTTT	CASSYSGGATTHTQYF
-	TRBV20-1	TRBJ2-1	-	TGCAGTGCTTCTTCGTGGCCGGGCTACAATGAGCAGTTCTTC	CSASSWPGYNEQFF
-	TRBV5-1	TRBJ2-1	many	TGCGCCAGCAGCTCCGACAGGGAGCAGTTCTTC	CASSSDREQFF
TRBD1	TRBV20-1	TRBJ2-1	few	TGCAGTGCTGCGGGACAGGGGGCGAACTGGAATGAGCAGTTCTTC	CSAAGQGANWNEQFF
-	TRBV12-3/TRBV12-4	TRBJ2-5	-	TGTGCCAGCAGAAGAACCACAGAAGAGACCCAGTACTTC	CASRRTTEETQYF
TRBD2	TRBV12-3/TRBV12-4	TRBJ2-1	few	TGTGCCAGCAGTTCCTCGGGGGGGCTAGCGGATCGGGCCAATGAGCAGTTCTTC	CASSSSGGLADRANEQFF
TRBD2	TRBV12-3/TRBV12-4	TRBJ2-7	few	TGTGCCAGCAAGCTAGCGGGGGGGCCCCGAGAGCAGTACTTC	CASKLAGGPREQYF
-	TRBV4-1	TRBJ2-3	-	TGCGCCAGCAGCCAAGTAACGGGGGCCGGCACAGATACGCAGTATTTT	CASSQVTGAGTDTQYF
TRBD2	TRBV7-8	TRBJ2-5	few	TGTGCCAGCAGCACTCAAGGACTAGCGGGGGCCTATCCCCGGGAGACCCAGTACTTC	CASSTQGLAGAYPRETQYF
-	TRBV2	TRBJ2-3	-	TGTGCCAGTCGCAGTGATTCTTTCACAGATACGCAGTATTTT	CASRSDSFTDTQYF
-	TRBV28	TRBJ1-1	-	TGTGCCAGCAGTTCGACGAACACTGAAGCTTTCTTT	CASSSTNTEAFF
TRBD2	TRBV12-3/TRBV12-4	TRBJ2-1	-	TGTGCCAGCAGCCATACTAGCGGGGGGGACAATGAGCAGTTCTTC	CASSHTSGGDNEQFF
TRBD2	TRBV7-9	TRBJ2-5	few	TGTGCCAGCAGCTTAAGCGGGGTAATCCAAGAGACCCAGTACTTC	CASSLSGVIQETQYF
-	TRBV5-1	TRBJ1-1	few	TGCGCCAGCAGCTCCCTGGACAGCGAGAACACTGAAGCTTTCTTT	CASSSLDSENTEAFF
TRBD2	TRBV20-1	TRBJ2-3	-	TGCAGTGCAGCACGAGTAGCGGGGTACACAGATACGCAGTATTTT	CSAARVAGYTDTQYF
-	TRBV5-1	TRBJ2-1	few	TGCGCCAGCAGCTCTTACAAGGCCTCCCCAGGGAATGAGCAGTTCTTC	CASSSYKASPGNEQFF
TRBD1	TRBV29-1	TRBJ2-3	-	TGCAGCGTTGAAGATCTTGTGGGACCGGACAGGGGTGACACAGATACGCAGTATTTT	CSVEDLVGPDRGDTDTQYF
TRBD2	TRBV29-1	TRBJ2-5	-	TGCAGCGCCCCAAGGATGAGCGGGGCCCCCTTGGAGACCCAGTACTTC	CSAPRMSGAPLETQYF
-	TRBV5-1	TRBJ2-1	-	TGCGCCAGCAGATGGGACGGGGGGCCATACAATGAGCAGTTCTTC	CASRWDGGPYNEQFF
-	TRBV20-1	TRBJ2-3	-	TGCAGTGCTAGCCCCCCGGGGGCCAGCACAGATACGCAGTATTTT	CSASPPGASTDTQYF
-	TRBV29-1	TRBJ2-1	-	TGCAGCGGCGATCGCAGCTCCTACAATGAGCAGTTCTTC	CSGDRSSYNEQFF
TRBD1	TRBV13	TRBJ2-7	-	TGTGCCAGCAGCCTAGGGGACAGGGACATCTACGAGCAGTACTTC	CASSLGDRDIYEQYF
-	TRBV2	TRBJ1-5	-	TGTGCCAGCAGTCCCCGGGCCGCCAATCAGCCCCAGCATTTT	CASSPRAANQPQHF
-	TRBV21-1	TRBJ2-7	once	TGTGCCACGACCCTTGTCTCCGCCTACGAGCAGTACTTC	CATTLVSAYEQYF